The text below deals with one T cell receptor beta chain. Its antigen is as yet unknown. The CDR3 sequence is 15 residues long. CDR1 is SGDLS and CDR2 is YYNGEE in the germline V gene. The data belong to a study of blood T cells in healthy people across ages. Healthy individuals of Caucasian origin from Russia, aged roughly 6 to 90, served as donors. Each sample gave at least 6.5 million isolated PBMCs. Every sample gave at least 5 micrograms of total RNA when it was extracted. Findings and caveats of the study: Percentage of naive T cells showed a strong correlation with TCR beta diversity.

The second PCR ran roughly 6 to 11 cycles with a sample-barcoded 5' primer and J-beta primers. In TCRdb, the 5' RACE reads were re-called with MiXCR into one record per CDR3 protein. Among approximately 1,000,000 distinct CDR3 sequences listed, under 55% were seen once. The chain carries TRBV9 and TRBJ2-4; 7 bases map to TRBD1. The closer fit of TRBJ2-7 to the DNA end suggests the J call may be wrong. The receptor was derived from a woman in her fifties or sixties in good health. The sequencing sample was made of blood. The CDR3 region is CASSPQAAGGCEQYF. In nucleotides, the CDR3 is TGTGCCAGCAGCCCCCAAGCGGCAGGGGGTTGCGAGCAGTACTTC.